These 26 T cell receptor beta chains were all obtained from the same sample, sequenced in a study of hypomethylating agent response in myelodysplastic syndrome. Here immunoSEQ multiplex PCR was the method, and the copy in TCRdb shows in-frame clones only, minus some. The table has thousands of clones, about 90% seen once. Sample: bone marrow, taken before or after starting hypomethylating agent treatment for myelodysplastic syndrome (not recorded which). The receptor set was obtained from a human donor with myelodysplastic syndrome.

As regards this clone: The junction departs from the called germline gene at one end, perhaps through a read error. This chain joins TRBV5-5 and TRBJ2-7, with TRBD1 matching over 10 bases. Germline V gene lookup returns CDR1 SGHKS and CDR2 YYEKEE (reference sequence). The CDR3 is 14 residues long. For the CDR3, the DNA is TGTGCCAGCAGCCCGACAGGGGGCTCCCACGAGCAGTACTTC. It translates to CASSPTGGSHEQYF.

The rearrangement uses TRBV2 and TRBJ1-5; D gene unclear. The CDR3 extends over 14 amino acids. V was shortened by 6 bases and J by 6 bases, with 15 bases between the two germline ends. Per the germline V gene, CDR1 is SNHLY and CDR2 is FYNNEI. CDR3 bases: TGTGCCAGCAGCCGGACCGGGTCGACTCAGCCCCAGCATTTT. It codes for CASSRTGSTQPQHF.

This chain links TRBV27 with TRBJ2-3; 8 bases are shared with TRBD1. CDR3 length: 15 residues. CDR1 is MNHEY and CDR2 is SMNVEV in the germline V gene (reference sequence). With V trimmed by 8 bases and J by 1 base, 8 bases remained unmatched. CDR3 region: CASVSGTGRTDTQYF. The CDR3 DNA is TGTGCCAGCGTCTCCGGGACAGGTCGCACAGATACGCAGTATTTT.

CDR3: CASSLLGTDTQYF. As DNA, the CDR3 is TGCGCCAGCAGCTTGCTTGGAACAGATACGCAGTATTTT. The J gene is TRBJ2-3, the V gene TRBV5-1, with no clear D. Trimming shortened V by 1 base and J by 3 bases, and 6 bases separated the two germline ends. Germline V gives CDR1 SGHRS, CDR2 YFSETQ. There are 13 residues in the CDR3.

This sequence joins TRBV30 and TRBJ2-2; possible D gene TRBD2, 7 bases. Trimming took 4 bases from V and 6 from J, leaving 21 bases between them. This CDR3 spans 16 amino acids. CDR1 and CDR2 (germline): GTSNPN, SVGIG (reference sequence). The CDR3 DNA sequence: TGTGCCTGGACCCCTGCGGGGGCAGTATCCGCCGGGGAGCTGTTTTTT. Amino acid sequence: CAWTPAGAVSAGELFF.

The CDR3 bases are TGTGCCAGCAGCCTAAAGCGGGCCACGGCAGATACGCAGTATTTT. As protein: CASSLKRATADTQYF. The genes are TRBV11-3 and TRBJ2-3; the D gene is possibly TRBD2 (6 bases). The CDR3 spans 15 residues. CDR1 is SGHNT, CDR2 YENEEA, per germline. V shed 5 bases and J shed 4 bases, with 16 bases lying between them.

Written as DNA, the CDR3 is TGCAGCGTACTCGGACTAGCGGGAGGGCCGGAAGAGACCCAGTACTTC. Translation: CSVLGLAGGPEETQYF. The rearrangement links TRBV29-1 to TRBJ2-5; 15 bases line up with TRBD2. The trim removed 6 bases at V and 3 bases at J, leaving 8 bases unmatched. The CDR3 is 16 amino acids. From germline, CDR1 is SQVTM and CDR2 ANQGSEA.

This clone was counted a few times. The V and J genes are TRBV16 and TRBJ2-1; the match to TRBD2 covers 7 bases. This CDR3 contains 13 residues. V lost 3 bases, J lost 9 bases, and 5 bases stayed unmatched. Germline assignment: CDR1 KGHSY and CDR2 FQNENV. The CDR3 bases are TGTGCCAGCAGCCAGAAGCGGGACGGTGAGCAGTTCTTC. Its protein is CASSQKRDGEQFF.

The V call is TRBV28, the J call TRBJ1-6, with 9 bases aligning to TRBD1. V lost 4 bases to trimming and J lost 4 bases; unmatched junction nucleotides: 5. CDR3 size: 16 residues. Germline V gene lookup returns CDR1 MDHEN and CDR2 SYDVKM. CDR3 in DNA: TGTGCCAGCAGTTACCGGGACAGGGCATATAATTCACCCCTCCACTTT. It is translated as CASSYRDRAYNSPLHF.

About this clone: Relative to the germline gene, one junction end is altered; a read error may explain this. This CDR3 is CASRPDGGPSYGHTF. In DNA, the CDR3 is TGTGCCAGCAGACCGGACGGCGGGCCTAGCTATGGCCACACCTTC. The genes are TRBV4-2 and TRBJ1-2; D ambiguous. The CDR3 covers 15 residues. From germline, CDR1 is LGHNA and CDR2 YNFKEQ.

The rearrangement uses TRBV19 and TRBJ2-3, with D unresolved. CDR1 is LNHDA, CDR2 SQIVND, per germline (reference sequence). Trimming took 8 bases from V and 2 from J, leaving 17 bases between them. The CDR3 runs 15 residues. The CDR3 here is CASSTKTGTTDTQYF. As DNA, the CDR3 is TGTGCCAGTTCCACGAAAACTGGAACCACAGATACGCAGTATTTT.

The chain has TRBV28 and TRBJ2-6; D gene ambiguous. Germline CDR1 is MDHEN and CDR2 is SYDVKM. This CDR3 has 15 amino acids. Deletions cut 3 bases from V and 0 bases from J, with 6 bases between. CDR3 loop: CASSFPSSGANVLTF. CDR3 in DNA: TGTGCCAGCAGTTTTCCCTCCTCTGGGGCCAACGTCCTGACTTTC. Full variable domain (outside the CDR3, taken from reference TRBV28 and TRBJ2-6): DVKVTQSSRYLVKRTGEKVFLECVQDMDHENMFWYRQDPGLGLRLIYFSYDVKMKEKGDIPEGYSVSREKKERFSLILESASTNQTSMYLCASSFPSSGANVLTFGAGSRLTVL.

This chain joins TRBV5-1 and TRBJ2-7; D is undetermined. The CDR3 loop spans 13 amino acids. Germline V gene lookup returns CDR1 SGHRS and CDR2 YFSETQ. V lost 0 bases and J 3 bases, leaving 7 bases between the germline ends. The CDR3 region is CASSLGRNYEQYV. Here the CDR3 DNA reads TGCGCCAGCAGCTTGGGACGGAACTACGAGCAGTACGTC.

The chain recombines TRBV9 with TRBJ2-7; 8 bases are a match to TRBD2. The germline V gene has CDR1 SGDLS and CDR2 YYNGEE. The CDR3 totals 15 residues. The V and J ends lost 4 bases and 5 bases, in that order; junction bases with no gene match: 11. CDR3 DNA: TGTGCCAGCAGCCCCAGCGGGAGAGGCGGCGACGAGCAGTACTTC. Protein sequence: CASSPSGRGGDEQYF.

This clone was seen only once. The genes are TRBV29-1 and TRBJ1-2; no clear D. V was shortened by 6 bases and J by 6 bases, with 11 bases between the two germline ends. This CDR3 has 11 amino acids. The V gene's germline CDR1 is SQVTM and CDR2 ANQGSEA. CDR3 region: CSVRRKDGYTF. DNA of the CDR3: TGCAGCGTAAGGCGAAAAGATGGCTACACCTTC.

The chain employs TRBV10-3 and TRBJ1-1; 7 bases agree with TRBD1. V lost 6 bases and J lost 1; bases outside the gene matches: 20. There are 19 residues in the CDR3. Per the germline V gene, CDR1 is ENHRY and CDR2 is SYGVKD. CDR3 sequence: CAISARLAWEGAKNTEAFF. CDR3 in DNA: TGTGCCATCAGCGCGCGACTCGCCTGGGAGGGGGCAAAGAACACTGAAGCTTTCTTT.

This clone showed up just a few times. The J gene is TRBJ2-7, the V gene TRBV7-8; unclear D gene. Between the trimmed V and J ends, which lost 5 bases and 10 bases, there was a span of 21 bases. The CDR3 is made up of 14 amino acids. Germline-derived CDR1 and CDR2 are SGHVS and FQNEAQ. For the CDR3, the DNA is TGTGCCAGCAGCCATAAGGTCAGCATTTTCGGTCAGTACGTC. The encoded protein is CASSHKVSIFGQYV.

This clone was seen a handful of times. The gene calls are TRBV6-5 and TRBJ1-5, with no clear D. Germline V gene data show CDR1 as MNHEY and CDR2 as SVGAGI. Trimming left V 8 bases short and J 5 bases short, with 13 bases between. The CDR3 has 13 residues. This chain's CDR3 is CASSRVRDQPQHF. CDR3 nucleotides: TGTGCCAGCTCCCGAGTTCGGGATCAGCCCCAGCATTTT.

For the CDR3, the DNA is TGTGCCAGCAGCAAACCAGCGCAGAGTCCCTACGAGCAGTACGTC. Residues: CASSKPAQSPYEQYV. This chain links TRBV21-1 with TRBJ2-7; TRBD2 is the table's D call and was not checked against the DNA. TRBV21-1 is a known pseudogene. The CDR3 covers 15 residues.

The genes are TRBV7-3 and TRBJ2-7, with 9 bases fitting TRBD2. The CDR3 has 15 residues. V shed 3 bases, J shed 3 bases, and the junction held 6 bases outside the gene matches. Germline-derived CDR1 and CDR2 are SGHTA and FQGTGA. The CDR3 region is CASSLHSGGYYEQYF. CDR3 DNA sequence: TGTGCCAGCAGCTTGCATAGCGGGGGATACTACGAGCAGTACTTC.

This rearrangement joins TRBV10-3 to TRBJ1-2; D remains unclear. Germline loops: CDR1 ENHRY, CDR2 SYGVKD. The germline V and J ends were trimmed by 4 bases and 2 bases, with 5 bases remaining between them. CDR3 size: 12 residues. This CDR3 reads CAISGVNYGYTF. CDR3 in DNA: TGTGCCATCAGTGGCGTAAACTATGGCTACACCTTC.

The CDR3 nucleotides read TGTGCCAGCAGCCTTGAACAGGGTTGGAATCAGCCCCAGCATTTT. Protein: CASSLEQGWNQPQHF. J is TRBJ1-5 and V is TRBV5-8, with D maybe TRBD1 (6 bases). Germline V gene sequence: CDR1 SGHTS, CDR2 YDEGEE. CDR3 length: 15 residues. Between the trimmed V and J ends, which lost 4 bases and 4 bases, there was a span of 15 bases. Looking up the rest from reference TRBV5-8 and TRBJ1-5 gives the full variable domain: EAGVTQSPTHLIKTRGQQATLRCSPISGHTSVYWYQQALGLGLQFLLWYDEGEERNRGNFPPRFSGRQFPNYSSELNVNALELEDSALYLCASSLEQGWNQPQHFGDGTRLSIL.

This clone was picked up one time. The DNA for the CDR3 is TGTGCCAGCAGTGAGGGGGGGAGGGTCACCGGGGAGCTGTTTTTT. Translated: CASSEGGRVTGELFF. The chain uses TRBV6-1 and TRBJ2-2; the match to TRBD2 covers 7 bases. Germline CDR1 is MNHNS and CDR2 is SASEGT. The ends lost 3 bases at V and 4 bases at J; junction bases unmatched: 5. This CDR3 contains 15 residues.

This clone has just one count. This rearrangement joins TRBV19 to TRBJ2-3; either TRBD1 or TRBD2 may supply D (5 bases each). From germline, CDR1 is LNHDA and CDR2 SQIVND (reference sequence). The CDR3 sequence is 15 residues long. With 9 bases removed from V and 5 bases from J, the gap between germline ends came to 21 bases. This chain's CDR3 is CARPRDRLLGDTQYF. In DNA form, the CDR3 reads TGTGCCAGGCCCCGGGACCGATTACTCGGAGATACGCAGTATTTT.

This chain connects TRBV4-1 to TRBJ1-4, with a tentative D call TRBD1 (5 bases). Trimming left V 6 bases short and J 8 bases short, with 13 bases between. CDR3 length: 13 amino acids. The germline V gene has CDR1 MGHRA and CDR2 YSYEKL. CDR3 protein: CASRSRGGEKLFF. Here the CDR3 DNA reads TGCGCCAGCAGATCGAGGGGAGGCGAAAAACTGTTTTTT.

The chain employs TRBV5-1 and TRBJ2-1; D possibly corresponds to TRBD2 (6 bases). Trimming removed 6 bases from V and 5 bases from J, with 18 bases in between. Germline loops: CDR1 SGHRS, CDR2 YFSETQ. The CDR3 loop spans 15 amino acids. The DNA of the CDR3 is TGCGCCAGCACAGAAGGAACTAGGAGGGACAATGAGCAGTTCTTC. Its protein product is CASTEGTRRDNEQFF.